Each of the 5 T cell receptor beta chains below was sequenced from the same sample in a study of CD8 T cells in ankylosing spondylitis. TCRdb ran MiXCR on the 5' RACE reads and lists one entry per CDR3 protein. The sample yields approximately 150,000 distinct CDR3 sequences, roughly 31% seen once. Input material: synovial fluid, either unsorted or a sorted T cell fraction (not recorded which). All receptors derive from a male donor with ankylosing spondylitis.

This clonotype was counted at least ten times. V and J are TRBV3-1 and TRBJ2-7; 12 bases are a match to TRBD2. This CDR3 contains 14 residues. From germline, CDR1 is LGHDT and CDR2 YNNKEL (reference sequence). Trimming took 4 bases from V and 4 from J; bases not matched to a gene: 2. CDR3 residues: CASSLLAGGYEQYF. The CDR3 bases are TGTGCCAGCAGCCTTCTAGCGGGGGGGTACGAGCAGTACTTC.

This clonotype has just a few counts. The V and J genes are TRBV9 and TRBJ2-3, with a tentative D call TRBD2 (6 bases). V shed 0 bases and J shed 2 bases, with 19 bases lying between them. From germline, CDR1 is SGDLS and CDR2 YYNGEE. CDR3 length: 18 residues. This chain's CDR3 is CASSVASRREQPTDTQYF. CDR3 nucleotide sequence: TGTGCCAGCAGCGTAGCAAGTAGACGGGAGCAACCCACAGATACGCAGTATTTT.

Many counts were recorded for this clonotype. The rearrangement uses TRBV6-1 and TRBJ1-6; weak D call: TRBD1 (5 bases). V was trimmed by 6 bases and J by 7 bases, leaving 13 bases between them. CDR1 and CDR2 from the germline V gene are MNHNS and SASEGT. CDR3 length: 14 residues. The chain's CDR3 is CASSPSQGNSPLHF. The DNA for the CDR3 is TGTGCCAGCAGCCCCAGCCAGGGAAATTCACCCCTCCACTTT.

This clonotype was observed a few times. The V gene is TRBV12-3 or TRBV12-4, the J gene TRBJ1-1, with 9 bases identical to TRBD1. The V gene end was trimmed by 5 bases and the J gene end by 7 bases; junction bases not matched to a gene: 11. The length of the CDR3 is 15 residues. CDR3 coding DNA: TGTGCCAGCAGTCGACAGGGGGTACGTAAGGGTGAAGCTTTCTTT. This sequence encodes CASSRQGVRKGEAFF.

This clonotype was detected a few times. The rearrangement uses TRBV5-1 and TRBJ1-6, with D perhaps TRBD1 (6 bases). This CDR3 contains 16 residues. Trimming pared 4 bases from V and 7 bases from J, leaving 18 bases between. The germline V gene has CDR1 SGHRS and CDR2 YFSETQ. The CDR3 coding sequence is TGCGCCAGCAGCCTTGACGGACAGCGGATAAATTCACCCCTCCACTTT. Its protein product is CASSLDGQRINSPLHF.